The following is a T cell receptor (beta chain) sequence with its context. What it recognizes is unknown. The length of the CDR3 is 12 residues. Per the germline V gene, CDR1 is SGHNT and CDR2 is YENEEA. Trimming left V 7 bases short and J 9 bases short, with 13 bases between. The record originates from a study of immune evolution from preneoplasia to lung adenocarcinoma. Overall study findings and caveats: Later-stage lesions seemingly showed higher T cell density and diversity than normal lung. From normal lung to invasive adenocarcinoma, top clone frequencies appeared to decrease.

TCRdb's table, derived via immunoSEQ multiplex PCR, lists solely in-frame clones and lacks some. The sample has several thousand clones, 81% seen once. Nucleic acids came from premalignant or tumor cells enriched by macro-dissection. This sequence originates from a person between 50 and 60 years old with lung adenocarcinoma. This chain uses TRBV11-3 with TRBJ2-1; unclear D gene. Sequencing was performed on FFPE invasive lung adenocarcinoma tissue. The CDR3 here is CASTKQQGEQFF. CDR3 bases: TGTGCCAGCACCAAACAACAAGGTGAGCAGTTCTTC.